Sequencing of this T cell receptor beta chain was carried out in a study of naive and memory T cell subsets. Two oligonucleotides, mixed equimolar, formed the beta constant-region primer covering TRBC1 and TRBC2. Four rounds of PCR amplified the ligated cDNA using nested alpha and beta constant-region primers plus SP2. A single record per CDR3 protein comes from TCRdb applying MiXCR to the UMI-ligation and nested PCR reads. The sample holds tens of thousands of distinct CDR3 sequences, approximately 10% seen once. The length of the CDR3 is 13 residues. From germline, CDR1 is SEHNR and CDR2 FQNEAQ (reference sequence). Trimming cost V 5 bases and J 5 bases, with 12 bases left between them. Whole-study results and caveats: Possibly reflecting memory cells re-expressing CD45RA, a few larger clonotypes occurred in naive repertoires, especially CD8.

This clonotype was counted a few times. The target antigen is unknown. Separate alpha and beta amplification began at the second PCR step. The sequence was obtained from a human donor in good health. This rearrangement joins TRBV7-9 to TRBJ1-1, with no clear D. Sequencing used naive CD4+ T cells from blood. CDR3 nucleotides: TGTGCCAGCAGCCCGAACCAGCGGACTGAAGCTTTCTTT. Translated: CASSPNQRTEAFF.